This T cell receptor (beta chain) came from a study of T cell changes during pregnancy in multiple sclerosis (dated by TCRdb to the late 2010s). In terms of the full investigation: In women with multiple sclerosis, the researchers looked at how the T cell repertoire shifted as pregnancy progressed.

V and J lose 6 bases and 1 base, and a span of 6 bases separates them. Looking up the germline V gene yields CDR1 MNHEY and CDR2 SVGAGI. The CDR3 spans 13 residues, from the cysteine through the phenylalanine. Only the CDR3 portion is preserved as DNA: 39 bases, with reading frame beginning at the first base. A remark on this clone: No cognate antigen has been identified for it. Within one base of it there is no much larger clone, and no base qualities were kept.

The library was built by means of the immunoSEQ multiplex PCR assay. The source is immuneACCESS, and TCRdb retained only in-frame sequences with V and J called. Part of the clones is not carried over; for the studies checked, unresolved V genes explain less than half of this, and the remainder is unexplained. The table for this sample lists roughly 30,000 clones; 89% of them were counted only once. Together, the top ten hold about 6.4% of the sample. The receptor comes from a female donor with multiple sclerosis, enrolled in a pregnancy study. The chain links TRBV6-5 with TRBJ2-2; no D gene call is confident. The sample here was CD8+ T cells from peripheral blood mononuclear cells, taken after pregnancy. The DNA is as follows: TGTGCCAGCAGGAGGAGGAACACCGGGGAGCTGTTTTTT. Its translation reads: CASRRRNTGELFF.